The entry below gives a single T cell receptor beta chain sequence along with its context. Its recognized antigen is unknown. No much larger clone exists at a distance of one base, and base qualities are not known. The sample is drawn from a study of vaccination effects on CD4 cells after COVID-19 (dated 2022 in TCRdb). Concerning the study at large: Each participant received two doses of an mRNA SARS-CoV-2 vaccine, either BNT162b2 or mRNA-1273. SARS-CoV-2 spike-specific CD4+ TCR repertoires were compared before and after mRNA vaccination in COVID-19 convalescent patients and in infection-naive vaccine recipients. The full study included some 10 COVID-19 convalescent patients and several SARS-CoV-2-naive healthy vaccine recipients. Cultures from other donors in the study were sequenced using the Oncomine TCR Beta short-read assay on an Illumina iSeq 100.

The CDR3 holds 13 amino acids from the cysteine to the phenylalanine. Of all the DNA, just the CDR3 is kept, 39 bases in frame from base 1. Based on the germline V gene, the CDR1 and CDR2 sequences are SGHRS and YFSETQ. Cut back by 5 bases and 1 base, the V and J ends lie 9 bases apart. Here is what the overall study found, with its caveats: Marked clonal contraction was observed in both infection-induced and vaccine-induced clones at late post-vaccination timepoints, consistent with waning T cell responses. The study was limited by a small number of convalescent patients, and early post-infection timepoints were lacking. In healthy vaccine recipients, vaccine-induced clones were almost all SARS-CoV-2 mono-reactive, with only 1 of 255 being cross-reactive with common cold coronaviruses.

Library creation used the immunoSEQ multiplex PCR assay. DNA from the CD4+ T cells that had been cultured and isolated underwent TCR beta CDR3 sequencing. Concerning the study's data processing: Non-productive TCR sequences were removed, reads were trimmed to the CDR3 region, and CDR3s of at least 7 amino acids were retained. The MANAFEST web app was used to identify antigen-specific clonotypes by comparing expansion in peptide wells with expansion in reference cultures. Positive clones required FDR<0.05 expansion versus reference and all other wells, odds ratio above 5, and frequency above 0.1% in two replicate wells. A clonotype was defined as cross-reactive if the clonotype was significantly expanded both in SARS-CoV-2 spike wells and in at least one common cold coronavirus spike condition. CDR3 similarity was assessed by Levenshtein distance with the stringdist R package, and unrooted trees were built with ape in R 3.6.1. TCRdb carries this immuneACCESS record with in-frame sequences only. Its versions omit some clonotypes, under half of them owing to an unresolved V gene in the studies checked, with the rest unexplained. V, J and clone size are those of that table, while D and trimming were read from the DNA. Recorded for this sample are some 22,000 clones; 70% to 75% of them occurred a single time. The ten top clones hold roughly 4.6% of the sample.

The ViraFEST assay stimulated PBMC with viral peptide pools and then used TCR sequencing to identify antigen-specific CD4+ T cell clonotypes by expansion. After about 10 days of culture, CD4+ T cells were isolated with the EasySep CD4+ T cell isolation kit. None of the healthy vaccine recipients had a prior SARS-CoV-2 infection, which was confirmed by nucleocapsid antibody tests that came back negative both before and after vaccination. Over 1.5 million PBMC per well were cultured with around 9.8 ug/ml peptides in IMDM containing around 5.3% human AB serum, about 9.6 IU/ml IL-2 and gentamicin. On days 3 and 7, half of the culture medium was replaced with fresh IL-2-containing medium. Unless noted otherwise, every peptide stimulation condition was cultured in triplicate wells. PBMC were separated from whole blood using Ficoll-Paque Plus gradient centrifugation and were then either cryopreserved at -140C or used fresh. Overlapping peptide pools spanned the spike proteins of SARS-CoV-2 and the common cold coronaviruses HCoV-NL63, HCoV-OC43 and HCoV-229E. The QIAamp micro DNA kit was used to extract genomic DNA from the cultured CD4+ T cells.

The sequence joins TRBV5-1 to TRBJ1-1, with the identity of the D gene unclear. The TCR comes from a human donor who received a COVID-19 vaccine. Sequences were derived from CD4+ T cells from PBMCs cultured with SARS-CoV-2 spike peptides, sampled before COVID-19 vaccination. The cell subset or site label, as the study defines it: SARS-CoV-2 spike overlapping peptide pool stimulation. The CDR3 region has the sequence CASRMGENTEAFF. The DNA sequence is as follows: TGCGCCAGCAGAATGGGAGAGAACACTGAAGCTTTCTTT.